What follows describes a single TCR beta chain. Clones were sequenced by immunoSEQ multiplex PCR, and TCRdb holds only the in-frame ones, with some missing. The sample carries roughly 100,000 clones, around 83% recorded once. The CDR3 extends over 15 amino acids. V trimming: 4 bases; J trimming: 0 bases; junction bases outside the gene matches: 5. Germline V gene sequence: CDR1 GTSNPN, CDR2 SVGIG (reference sequence). The data were obtained in a study of T cell clones after liver transplantation. The V call is TRBV30, the J call TRBJ2-4, with 8 nucleotides matching TRBD1. The source was CD4+ T cells from blood, collected before liver transplant. The receptor comes from a human donor who received a liver transplant. This CDR3 is CAWTGQGLAKNIQYF. CDR3 DNA: TGTGCCTGGACCGGACAGGGTCTAGCCAAAAACATTCAGTACTTC. The whole variable domain, remainder taken from reference TRBV30 and TRBJ2-4, is SQTIHQWPATLVQPVGSPLSLECTVEGTSNPNLYWYRQAAGRGLQLLFYSVGIGQISSEVPQNLSASRPQDRQFILSSKKLLLSDSGFYLCAWTGQGLAKNIQYFGAGTRLSVL.